This TCR beta chain was sequenced during a study of T cell repertoires in cytomegalovirus infection. Study as a whole: Shared public TCR beta signatures pointed to both CMV infection and a matching HLA type.

TCRdb re-analysed the reads in MiXCR, keeping a single row per CDR3 protein. Of about 530,000 distinct CDR3 sequences in the sample, around 27% were seen once. V lost 0 bases and J lost 10, with 13 bases in between. Per germline, CDR1 SGHAT and CDR2 FQNNGV. The CDR3 length is 15 residues. This chain joins TRBV11-2 and TRBJ1-6; possible D gene TRBD1, 6 bases. The receptor was derived from a human donor in good health (CMV status not recorded). Some clones in this sample may be carry-over from other donors' samples. The sample comprised PBMCs. Here the CDR3 DNA reads TGTGCCAGCAGCTTAGAGGCAGGGGTGGAATCACCCCTCCACTTT. Protein product: CASSLEAGVESPLHF.